These 23 T cell receptor beta chains originate from one sample sequenced in a study of response to subunit inactivated influenza vaccine. TCRdb re-derived calls from the RT-PCR reads in MiXCR, one entry per CDR3 protein. The sample lists approximately 500,000 distinct CDR3 sequences; over 10% were seen once. This specimen consisted of PBMCs from blood, obtained roughly 47 days after vaccination. These receptors were obtained from a man in his fifties who received an inactivated influenza vaccine.

This clonotype came up a few times. The rearrangement uses TRBV30 and TRBJ1-1; 7 nucleotides line up with TRBD1. The CDR3 length is 13 residues. V lost 1 base, J lost 12 bases, and 11 bases stayed unmatched. The germline gives CDR1 GTSNPN, CDR2 SVGIG (reference sequence). The CDR3: CAWSALGGGRTFF. The DNA for the CDR3 is TGTGCCTGGAGTGCCCTCGGAGGGGGCAGAACTTTCTTT.

This clonotype was counted many times. This chain joins TRBV5-6 and TRBJ2-3, with TRBD2 matching over 7 bases. J was trimmed by 0 bases and V by 3 bases; bases with no gene match: 4. The CDR3 sequence is 15 residues long. Germline V gene sequence: CDR1 SGHDT, CDR2 YYEEEE. CDR3 sequence: CASSWGGLSTDTQYF. In DNA, the CDR3 is TGTGCCAGCAGCTGGGGGGGACTCAGCACAGATACGCAGTATTTT.

J is TRBJ2-3 and V is TRBV27, with TRBD2 matching 12 bases. V lost 2 bases, J lost 4 bases, and 4 bases stayed unmatched. The germline V gene has CDR1 MNHEY and CDR2 SMNVEV (reference sequence). The CDR3 has 16 residues. CDR3 residues: CASSLLAGGGPDTQYF. The CDR3 DNA is TGTGCCAGCAGTTTACTAGCGGGGGGGGGCCCAGATACGCAGTATTTT.

The CDR3 sequence is CASSPRGSGTFQDTQYF. The DNA of the CDR3 is TGTGCCAGCAGCCCCCGGGGTAGCGGAACATTCCAAGATACGCAGTATTTT. V and J are TRBV7-6 and TRBJ2-3, with D possibly being TRBD2 (6 bases). V was pared by 5 bases and J by 5 bases, with 23 bases between. CDR3 length: 17 residues. Germline CDR1 SGHVS, CDR2 FNYEAQ.

This clonotype was detected ten times or more. The J gene is TRBJ2-3, the V gene TRBV5-1, with 8 bases identical to TRBD1. CDR3 length equals 18 residues. Germline CDR1 and CDR2: SGHRS and YFSETQ. The ends lost 2 bases at V and 3 bases at J; junction bases unmatched: 14. The CDR3 protein is CASSLGTGGSIGTDTQYF. The CDR3 DNA is TGCGCCAGCAGCTTAGGAACAGGGGGATCTATCGGGACAGATACGCAGTATTTT.

This rearrangement joins TRBV20-1 to TRBJ2-7; D might be TRBD1 (5 bases). The CDR3 consists of 16 residues. The ends were cut back, 1 base at V and 0 bases at J, with 16 bases in the middle. In germline, CDR1 is DFQATT, CDR2 SNEGSKA (reference sequence). The CDR3 loop reads CSARGSQGPSSYEQYF. For the CDR3, the DNA is TGCAGTGCTAGAGGCAGCCAGGGCCCTAGCTCCTACGAGCAGTACTTC.

This clonotype was seen repeatedly, ten times or more. The J gene is TRBJ2-1, the V gene TRBV29-1, with 8 bases aligning to TRBD1. Germline CDR1 and CDR2: SQVTM and ANQGSEA. The CDR3 contains 16 residues. V trimming: 0 bases; J trimming: 4 bases; junction bases outside the gene matches: 8. The CDR3 sequence: CSVEDFRGQEYNEQFF. The CDR3 nucleotides are TGCAGCGTTGAAGATTTCCGGGGACAGGAGTACAATGAGCAGTTCTTC.

In this sample, this clonotype turned up many times. This chain joins TRBV29-1 and TRBJ2-1; D ambiguous. With 3 bases removed from V and 7 bases from J, the gap between germline ends came to 10 bases. This CDR3 has 12 residues. CDR1 SQVTM and CDR2 ANQGSEA come from the germline V gene. The CDR3 region has the DNA TGCAGCGTTGAGTCCATGGGGAATGAGCAGTTCTTC. Translating gives CSVESMGNEQFF.

This clonotype was picked up many times. V is TRBV5-1 and J is TRBJ2-7, with 8 bases identical to TRBD1. Trimming removed 6 bases from V and 4 bases from J; junction bases left unmatched: 9. The germline CDR1 and CDR2 sequences are SGHRS and YFSETQ. The CDR3 has 14 amino acids. As DNA, the CDR3 is TGCGCCAGCAAAGCCGGGACAGGACCTTACGAGCAGTACTTC. This encodes CASKAGTGPYEQYF.

This clonotype was seen a handful of times. V is TRBV5-6 and J is TRBJ2-5; TRBD2 agrees at 12 bases. The ends lost 3 bases at V and 1 base at J; junction bases unmatched: 10. The germline V gene encodes CDR1 SGHDT and CDR2 YYEEEE. The CDR3 contains 18 residues. The CDR3 loop reads CASSSPSTSGRPQETQYF. CDR3 nucleotides: TGTGCCAGCAGCTCGCCCTCGACTAGCGGGAGACCCCAAGAGACCCAGTACTTC.

The V and J genes are TRBV20-1 and TRBJ1-4, with 7 positions matching TRBD1. Trimming removed 6 bases from V and 3 bases from J; junction bases left unmatched: 7. Germline CDR1 and CDR2: DFQATT and SNEGSKA (reference sequence). This CDR3 contains 14 residues. The CDR3 bases are TGCAGTGCCGAAGGACAGGATTCTAATGAAAAACTGTTTTTT. This encodes CSAEGQDSNEKLFF.

The chain has TRBV20-1 and TRBJ2-2; the D is unclear. This CDR3 has 13 residues. The germline V and J ends were trimmed by 5 bases and 1 base, with 8 bases remaining between them. The germline gives CDR1 DFQATT, CDR2 SNEGSKA (reference sequence). The CDR3 sequence is CSAPLVNTGELFF. In DNA, the CDR3 is TGCAGTGCTCCTCTAGTGAACACCGGGGAGCTGTTTTTT.

V is TRBV29-1 and J is TRBJ2-7; 9 bases align to TRBD1. The J segment lost 6 bases and the V segment lost 3 bases, leaving 9 bases of the junction unmatched. The CDR3 runs to 14 residues. Germline V gene sequence: CDR1 SQVTM, CDR2 ANQGSEA. CDR3 residues: CSVEGQTGGSEQYF. The CDR3 coding sequence is TGCAGCGTTGAGGGACAGACAGGGGGGAGCGAGCAGTACTTC.

This chain links TRBV2 with TRBJ2-5; D uncertain. The V and J ends lost 6 bases and 1 base respectively, with 9 bases between them. Germline CDR1 SNHLY, CDR2 FYNNEI. This CDR3 has 13 residues. This CDR3 reads CASRRESQETQYF. The CDR3 nucleotides read TGTGCCAGCAGGCGAGAGTCCCAAGAGACCCAGTACTTC.

The rearrangement links TRBV12-3 or TRBV12-4 to TRBJ2-1; 7 bases fit TRBD2. Trimming took 3 bases from V and 9 from J; bases not matched to a gene: 14. This CDR3 contains 16 residues. The CDR3 spells CASSFSSGLVEGEQFF. The CDR3 DNA follows: TGTGCCAGCAGTTTCTCCTCTGGACTAGTCGAGGGTGAGCAGTTCTTC.

The rearrangement joins TRBV7-8 to TRBJ2-3, with TRBD2 identical over 7 bases. The germline V gene encodes CDR1 SGHVS and CDR2 FQNEAQ. CDR3 length: 12 amino acids. V dropped 6 bases and J dropped 6; count of bases not matched to a gene: 3. Written as DNA, the CDR3 is TGTGCCAGCAGGCTCGGGGGGGATACGCAGTATTTT. Protein sequence: CASRLGGDTQYF.

This clonotype was seen at least ten times. The CDR3 loop reads CASSQGGQTNEKLFF. The DNA of the CDR3 is TGCGCCAGCAGCCAAGGGGGACAGACTAATGAAAAACTGTTTTTT. The chain uses TRBV4-3 and TRBJ1-4, with 7 bases fitting TRBD1. Losses at the gene ends were 1 base for V and 2 bases for J; bases not matched to a gene: 1. This CDR3 is 15 amino acids long. CDR1 LGHNA and CDR2 YSLEER come from the germline V gene.

This clonotype was detected a few times. This chain's CDR3 is CASSRGTGRAFF. The CDR3 nucleotides read TGTGCCAGCAGTAGGGGGACAGGGCGAGCTTTCTTT. This chain joins TRBV6-5 and TRBJ1-1; 9 nucleotides match TRBD1. The CDR3 length is 12 residues. The V and J ends lost 5 bases and 10 bases, in that order; junction bases with no gene match: 5. Germline loops: CDR1 MNHEY, CDR2 SVGAGI.

This sequence joins TRBV28 and TRBJ1-2; D ambiguous. Trimming took 7 bases from V and 4 from J, leaving 13 bases between them. Germline V CDR1 and CDR2: MDHEN, SYDVKM. CDR3 size: 13 residues. CDR3 protein: CASTSLVGYGYTF. In nucleotides, the CDR3 is TGTGCCAGCACCTCATTAGTCGGCTATGGCTACACCTTC.

This clonotype was seen ten or more times. Germline and junction disagree at one end, which may indicate a read error. V usage is TRBV6-5 and J usage is TRBJ1-1, with D perhaps matching TRBD1 (5 bases). Germline assignment: CDR1 MNHEY and CDR2 SVGAGI. This CDR3 is built from 15 residues. Here the CDR3 DNA reads TGTGCCAGCAGTTACGACCCGGGGGTGAAGACTGAAGCTTTCTTT. Amino acid sequence: CASSYDPGVKTEAFF.

In this sample, this clonotype turned up a few times. The chain carries TRBV15 and TRBJ2-7, with TRBD2 as a possible D gene (5 bases). Germline V gives CDR1 LNHNV, CDR2 YYDKDF (reference sequence). V gave up 0 bases and J gave up 3 bases, with 15 bases separating them. The CDR3 is made up of 16 amino acids. The CDR3 spells CATSRDQASSLYEQYF. The CDR3 region has the DNA TGTGCCACCAGCAGAGATCAGGCTAGCTCCCTCTACGAGCAGTACTTC.

Ten or more counts support this clonotype. This chain uses TRBV20-1 with TRBJ2-1; D is unresolved. V shed 2 bases and J shed 10 bases, with 12 bases lying between them. The CDR3 loop spans 12 amino acids. Germline V lookup: CDR1 DFQATT, CDR2 SNEGSKA (reference sequence). CDR3 amino acids: CSARRSHLEQFF. The CDR3 DNA reads as TGCAGTGCTAGACGTTCGCACTTAGAGCAGTTCTTC.

In this sample, this clonotype turned up a few times. A junction end diverges from the germline sequence, so it may reflect a read error. The V and J genes are TRBV20-1 and TRBJ2-3; 8 bases align to TRBD2. Germline V CDR1 and CDR2: DFQATT, SNEGSKA (reference sequence). CDR3 size: 16 residues. In DNA, the CDR3 is TGCTGTGCTAGGTCGGGGGGGGTCAGCGGTACGGATACGCAGTATTTT. Its translation: CCARSGGVSGTDTQYF.